Each of the 15 T cell receptor beta chains below was sequenced from the same sample in a study of T cells after yellow fever vaccination. TCRdb called the 5' RACE reads again in MiXCR, with one record for every CDR3 protein. The data show approximately 300,000 distinct CDR3 sequences, around 7.3% seen once. The sample was PBMCs, taken more than 35 days after the first yellow fever vaccination. The receptors were sampled from a man aged 18 to 35 who received the YFV17D yellow fever vaccine.

The chain links TRBV10-3 to TRBJ2-1; 9 nucleotides agree with TRBD1. The CDR3 sequence is 15 residues long. CDR1 is ENHRY and CDR2 is SYGVKD in the germline V gene. The trim removed 10 bases at V and 7 bases at J, leaving 14 bases unmatched. CDR3 coding DNA: TGTGCCACCCTAGGGGGACAGGGAAGAAGGAATGAGCAGTTCTTC. Protein sequence: CATLGGQGRRNEQFF.

The V and J genes are TRBV7-2 and TRBJ2-5, with TRBD2 matching over 10 bases. The CDR3 runs to 17 residues. Germline-derived CDR1 and CDR2 are SGHTA and FQGNSA. Trimming took 4 bases from V and 5 from J; bases not matched to a gene: 13. The CDR3 nucleotides are TGTGCCAGCAGCTCCTCTCGAAGCGGGGGGGCCCGGGAGACCCAGTACTTC. Its protein product is CASSSSRSGGARETQYF.

This clonotype has only a few counts. This rearrangement joins TRBV28 to TRBJ1-3; D might be TRBD1 (6 bases). Germline CDR1 MDHEN, CDR2 SYDVKM. Trimming shortened V by 2 bases and J by 4 bases, and 12 bases separated the two germline ends. The CDR3 runs to 15 residues. The CDR3 DNA follows: TGTGCCAGCAGTTTAGCAGGGGCTCAAGGAAACACCATATATTTT. The encoded protein is CASSLAGAQGNTIYF.

This clonotype has at least ten counts. This sequence joins TRBV20-1 and TRBJ2-3; D perhaps matches TRBD2 (6 bases). Germline-derived CDR1 and CDR2 are DFQATT and SNEGSKA (reference sequence). The CDR3 spans 15 residues. The ends were cut back, 6 bases at V and 1 base at J, with 17 bases in the middle. The CDR3 DNA sequence: TGCAGTGCAGCGCAAAGCGGGTCCGGCACAGATACGCAGTATTTT. This sequence encodes CSAAQSGSGTDTQYF.

CDR3 coding DNA: TGCGCCAGCAGCTTGAATCGAGAGACCCAGTACTTC. Its protein is CASSLNRETQYF. The V call is TRBV5-1, the J call TRBJ2-5; D uncertain. The V end lost 1 base, the J end lost 4 bases, and 5 bases lay between the germline ends. Per germline, CDR1 SGHRS and CDR2 YFSETQ. The CDR3 is made up of 12 amino acids.

In this sample, this clonotype turned up many times. The chain couples TRBV9 to TRBJ2-1, with D possibly matching TRBD2 (5 bases). The germline gives CDR1 SGDLS, CDR2 YYNGEE. The CDR3 spans 14 residues. With 4 bases removed from V and 1 base from J, the gap between germline ends came to 9 bases. The CDR3, as DNA: TGTGCCAGCAGCTCCCGGGGATCCTACAATGAGCAGTTCTTC. Translating it yields CASSSRGSYNEQFF.

Notes on this clonotype: A much bigger clone sits one base away, suggesting this may be a read error. The chain combines TRBV5-4 with TRBJ2-5; 9 nucleotides match TRBD1. CDR1 and CDR2 from the germline V gene are SGHNT and YYREEE (reference sequence). This CDR3 region has 14 residues. V lost 4 bases and J lost 5; bases outside the gene matches: 6. CDR3 nucleotides: TGTGCCAGCAGCGTAACAGGGGGCGGGGAGACCCAGTACTTC. Translating it yields CASSVTGGGETQYF.

This clonotype was counted a few times. The CDR3 DNA sequence: TGCAGCGTTGAAGTGAAGGGGGCATCTGCAAGAGAGACCCAGTACTTC. Its protein product is CSVEVKGASARETQYF. The rearrangement uses TRBV29-1 and TRBJ2-5; TRBD1 matches at 7 bases. V trimming: 1 base; J trimming: 4 bases; junction bases outside the gene matches: 12. Germline V CDR1 and CDR2: SQVTM, ANQGSEA. The CDR3 has 16 amino acids. The full variable domain, rest sourced from reference TRBV29-1 and TRBJ2-5, is SAVISQKPSRDICQRGTSLTIQCQVDSQVTMMFWYRQQPGQSLTLIATANQGSEATYESGFVIDKFPISRPNLTFSTLTVSNMSPEDSSIYLCSVEVKGASARETQYFGPGTRLLVL.

There are many counts of this clonotype. J is TRBJ1-1 and V is TRBV12-3 or TRBV12-4; weak D call: TRBD1 (5 bases). Trimming left V 3 bases short and J 3 bases short, with 8 bases between. The CDR3 spans 13 residues. The CDR3 loop is CASSFRADTEAFF. CDR3 DNA sequence: TGTGCCAGCAGTTTCAGGGCCGACACTGAAGCTTTCTTT.

This clonotype was seen only a few times. The J gene is TRBJ2-1, the V gene TRBV2; TRBD2 might be the D (7 bases). This CDR3 is 13 amino acids long. In germline, CDR1 is SNHLY, CDR2 FYNNEI. V lost 8 bases and J lost 4, with 12 bases in between. CDR3 DNA sequence: TGTGCCAGCGGGGGGGCAGGTTACAATGAGCAGTTCTTC. It codes for CASGGAGYNEQFF.

This clonotype has a count of ten or more. This chain connects TRBV11-2 to TRBJ2-5, with 7 bases matching TRBD1. Germline V gene data show CDR1 as SGHAT and CDR2 as FQNNGV. V lost 5 bases and J lost 1; bases outside the gene matches: 4. This CDR3 is 14 amino acids long. The CDR3 DNA sequence: TGTGCCAGCAGCCCAGGGGGTACCCAAGAGACCCAGTACTTC. Its translation is CASSPGGTQETQYF.

In its sample, this clonotype was seen a few times. The chain recombines TRBV6-1 with TRBJ2-5; 9 positions agree with TRBD2. V shed 6 bases, J shed 5 bases, and the junction held 13 bases outside the gene matches. CDR1 and CDR2 from the germline V gene are MNHNS and SASEGT. The CDR3 covers 16 residues. CDR3 region: CASSRSSFSGGETQYF. CDR3 coding DNA: TGTGCCAGCAGCCGGAGCTCCTTCAGCGGGGGGGAGACCCAGTACTTC.

This clonotype was counted only a few times. The chain combines TRBV7-9 with TRBJ2-7; 13 bases map to TRBD2. This CDR3 region has 17 residues. Germline V gene lookup returns CDR1 SEHNR and CDR2 FQNEAQ (reference sequence). V lost 5 bases and J lost 5; bases outside the gene matches: 12. The CDR3 bases are TGTGCCAGCAGCCGTTCCGGGACTAGCGGGACTATGGACGAGCAGTACGTC. Protein sequence: CASSRSGTSGTMDEQYV.

V is TRBV4-3 and J is TRBJ2-1, with a possible D match to TRBD2 (6 bases). The V gene's germline CDR1 is LGHNA and CDR2 YSLEER. The CDR3 extends over 15 amino acids. V was pared by 8 bases and J by 7 bases, with 21 bases between. The CDR3 DNA reads TGCGCCAGCTCTCAGTGGGGGGACCAAGGGAATGAGCAGTTCTTC. Protein: CASSQWGDQGNEQFF.

The sample holds a few counts of this clonotype. The rearrangement joins TRBV6-4 to TRBJ2-2, with D perhaps matching TRBD2 (6 bases). V dropped 3 bases and J dropped 7 bases, with 12 bases sitting between them. CDR3 length: 14 amino acids. The germline V gene encodes CDR1 MRHNA and CDR2 SNTAGT. CDR3: CASSEKGGGGELFF. The CDR3 DNA sequence: TGTGCCAGCAGTGAGAAGGGAGGTGGCGGGGAGCTGTTTTTT.